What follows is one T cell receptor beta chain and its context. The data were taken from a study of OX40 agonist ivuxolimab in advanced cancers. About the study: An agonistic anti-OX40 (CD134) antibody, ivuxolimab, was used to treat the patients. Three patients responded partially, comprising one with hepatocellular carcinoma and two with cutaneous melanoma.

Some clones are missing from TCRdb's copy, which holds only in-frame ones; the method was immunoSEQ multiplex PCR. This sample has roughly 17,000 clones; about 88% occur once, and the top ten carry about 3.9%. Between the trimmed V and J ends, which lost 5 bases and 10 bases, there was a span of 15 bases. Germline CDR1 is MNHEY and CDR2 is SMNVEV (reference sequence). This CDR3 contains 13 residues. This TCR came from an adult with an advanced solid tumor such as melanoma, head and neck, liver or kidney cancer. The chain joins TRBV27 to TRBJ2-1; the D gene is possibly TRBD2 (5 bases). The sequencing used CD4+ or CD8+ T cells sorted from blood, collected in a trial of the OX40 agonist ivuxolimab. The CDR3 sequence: CASSPSGAREQFF. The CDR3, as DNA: TGTGCCAGCAGTCCCAGCGGAGCACGGGAGCAGTTCTTC.